This TCR beta chain was profiled in a study of blood T cell repertoires in COVID-19 (TCRdb year 2020). For context, the study as a whole: The collaborator samples originated in the United States, Italy and Spain and spanned the acute and convalescent phases of COVID-19. The material from the prospective study consisted of cDNA or gDNA derived from T cells, B-cell-depleted T cells, or PBMCs. The dataset comprised deeply sampled blood TCRbeta repertoires from subjects exposed to, actively infected with, or recovered from COVID-19. The repertoires were released in a freely available public database meant as a resource for research on the immune response to SARS-CoV-2. The samples were drawn from two sources: the first 160 participants of the ongoing ImmuneRACE study, and fewer than 1,500 subjects contributed by 6 global collaborators. Sample metadata almost always included a de-identified subject ID, COVID-19 status, age in years and sex. Where available, HLA class I and class II types were obtained from metadata supplied by the sample provider rather than from assay-based typing.

For this clone: Its antigen is unknown. The sample holds no much larger clone one base away, and base qualities are not on file.

Collaborating institutions collected whole blood in K2EDTA tubes following their own protocols. Collaborator samples were shipped for TCRbeta analysis as frozen whole blood, isolated PBMCs, or DNA extracted from either sample type. Deletion took 4 bases off V and 10 bases off J, with a span of 23 bases between the germline ends. CDR1 and CDR2, looked up from the germline V gene, are SGHTA and FQGNSA. Counted from cysteine to phenylalanine, this CDR3 has 16 amino acids. The only DNA kept is the CDR3, 48 bases in frame from the first base. Broad study findings and their caveats: The amount of clinical and demographic metadata varied by source and participant and was provided uncurated.

TCRbeta CDR3 regions were amplified from genomic DNA using the immunoSEQ Assay, a bias-controlled multiplex PCR. For the original study's pipeline: Nucleated cell counts per sample were estimated from amplification of reference gene primers within the assay. To quantify the absolute abundance of each unique TCRbeta CDR3 rearrangement, sequence reads were collapsed and filtered. For each sample, productive Simpson clonality was calculated as the square root of Simpson's diversity index over productive rearrangements. Imported from immuneACCESS, the table was reduced by TCRdb to in-frame sequences with V and J called. These copies leave out some clones; in studies compared against another copy, an unresolved V gene accounts for under half, and the cause of the remainder is not known. The V and J calls and clone size were taken over from that table, and D and trimming were inferred from the DNA. Present in this sample are roughly 110,000 clones, 85% to 95% of which were seen just once. Together, the top ten hold under 1.5% of the sample.

The specimen was peripheral blood. Rearrangement joined TRBV7-2 to TRBJ2-1; the D gene is perhaps TRBD2, on 6 matching bases. The sequence came from a woman in her 30s with acute or convalescent COVID-19. CDR3 protein: CASSSAPGLASREQFF. At the DNA level, the sequence is TGTGCCAGCAGCTCGGCCCCGGGACTCGCGTCCCGGGAGCAGTTCTTC. Reference TRBV7-2 and TRBJ2-1 genes cover what lies past the CDR3, so the full variable domain is GAGVSQSPSNKVTEKGKDVELRCDPISGHTALYWYRQSLGQGLEFLIYFQGNSAPDKSGLPSDRFSAERTGGSVSTLTIQRTQQEDSAVYLCASSSAPGLASREQFFGPGTRLTVL.